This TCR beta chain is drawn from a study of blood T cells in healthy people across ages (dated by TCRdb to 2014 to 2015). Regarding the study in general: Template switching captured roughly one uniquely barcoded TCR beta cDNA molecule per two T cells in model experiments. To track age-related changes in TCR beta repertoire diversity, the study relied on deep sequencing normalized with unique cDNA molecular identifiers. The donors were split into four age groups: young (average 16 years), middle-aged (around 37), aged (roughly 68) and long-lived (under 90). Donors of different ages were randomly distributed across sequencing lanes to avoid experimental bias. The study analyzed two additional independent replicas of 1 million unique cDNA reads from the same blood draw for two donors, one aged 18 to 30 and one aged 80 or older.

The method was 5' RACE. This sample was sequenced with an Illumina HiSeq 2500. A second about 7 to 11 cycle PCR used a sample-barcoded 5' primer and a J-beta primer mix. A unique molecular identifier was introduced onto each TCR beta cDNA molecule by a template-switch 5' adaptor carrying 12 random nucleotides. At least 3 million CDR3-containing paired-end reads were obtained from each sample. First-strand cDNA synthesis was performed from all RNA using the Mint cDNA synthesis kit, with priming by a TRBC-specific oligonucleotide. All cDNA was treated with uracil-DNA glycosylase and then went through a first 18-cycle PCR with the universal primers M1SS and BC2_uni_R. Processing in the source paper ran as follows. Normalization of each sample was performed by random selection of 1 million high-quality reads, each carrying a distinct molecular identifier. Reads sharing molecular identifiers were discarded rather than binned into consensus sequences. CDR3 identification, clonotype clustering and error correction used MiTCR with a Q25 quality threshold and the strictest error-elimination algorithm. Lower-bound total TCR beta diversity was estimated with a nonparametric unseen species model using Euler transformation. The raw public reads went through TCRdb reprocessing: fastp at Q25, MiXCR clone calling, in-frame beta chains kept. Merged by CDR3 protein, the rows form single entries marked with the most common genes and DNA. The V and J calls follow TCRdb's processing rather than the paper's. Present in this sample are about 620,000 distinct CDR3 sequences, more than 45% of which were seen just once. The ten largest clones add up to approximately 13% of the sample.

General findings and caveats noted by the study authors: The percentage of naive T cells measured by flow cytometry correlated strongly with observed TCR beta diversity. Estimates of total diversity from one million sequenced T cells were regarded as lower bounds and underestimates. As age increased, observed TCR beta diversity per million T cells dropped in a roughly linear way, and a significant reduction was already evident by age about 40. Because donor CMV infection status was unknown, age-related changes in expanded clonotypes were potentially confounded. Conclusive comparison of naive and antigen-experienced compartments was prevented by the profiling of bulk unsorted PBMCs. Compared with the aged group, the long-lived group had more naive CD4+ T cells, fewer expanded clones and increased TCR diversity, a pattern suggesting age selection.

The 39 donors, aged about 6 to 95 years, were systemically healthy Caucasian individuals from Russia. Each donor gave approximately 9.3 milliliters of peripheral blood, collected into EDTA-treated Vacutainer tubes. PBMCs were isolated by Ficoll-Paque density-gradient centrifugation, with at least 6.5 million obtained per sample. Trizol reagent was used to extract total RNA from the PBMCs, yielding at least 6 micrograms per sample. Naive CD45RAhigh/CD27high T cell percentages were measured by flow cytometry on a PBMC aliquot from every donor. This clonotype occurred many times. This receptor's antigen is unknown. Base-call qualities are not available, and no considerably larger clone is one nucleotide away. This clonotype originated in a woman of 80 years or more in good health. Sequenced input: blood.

The DNA sequence reads TGTGCCACCTCCAGGGGGTCTCAAGAGACCCAGTACTTC. It translates as CATSRGSQETQYF. This sequence uses TRBV7-3 and TRBJ2-5, and TRBD1 matches 7 of the central bases. CDR1 and CDR2 are drawn from the germline V gene: SGHTA, FQGTGA. The CDR3 covers 13 residues, taking in both the cysteine and the phenylalanine. Kept here is only the CDR3 DNA, which spans 39 bases and is read in frame from base 1. Trimming removed 10 bases from V and 2 bases from J; the gene matches leave 7 bases unexplained.